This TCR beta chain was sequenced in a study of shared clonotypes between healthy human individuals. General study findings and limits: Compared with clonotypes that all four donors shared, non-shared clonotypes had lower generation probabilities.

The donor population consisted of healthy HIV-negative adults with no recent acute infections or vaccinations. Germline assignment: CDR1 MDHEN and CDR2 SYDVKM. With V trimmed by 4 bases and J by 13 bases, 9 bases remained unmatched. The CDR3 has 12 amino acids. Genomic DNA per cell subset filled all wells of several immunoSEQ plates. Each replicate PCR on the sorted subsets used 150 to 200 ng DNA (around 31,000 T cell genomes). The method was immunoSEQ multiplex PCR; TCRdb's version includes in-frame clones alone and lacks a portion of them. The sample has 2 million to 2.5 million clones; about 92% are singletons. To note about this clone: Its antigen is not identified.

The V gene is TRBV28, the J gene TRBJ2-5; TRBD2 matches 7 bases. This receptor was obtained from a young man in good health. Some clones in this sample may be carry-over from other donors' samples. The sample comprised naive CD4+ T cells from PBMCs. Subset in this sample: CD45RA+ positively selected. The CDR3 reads CASSSLGGGLYF. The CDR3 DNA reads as TGTGCCAGCAGTTCCCTGGGCGGGGGACTGTACTTC.